Presented here are 11 T cell receptor beta chains from one specimen sequenced in a study of blood T cell repertoires in COVID-19. Using immunoSEQ multiplex PCR, the repertoire was profiled, and TCRdb retains in-frame clones only, with some absent. The repertoire has 88,000 or so clones, about 88% of them found once; the top ten carry roughly 6.5%. Sample: peripheral blood. These receptors all come from a man in his fifties or sixties with acute or convalescent COVID-19.

The chain carries TRBV6-5 and TRBJ1-1; 7 bases agree with TRBD1. The trim removed 7 bases at V and 10 bases at J, leaving 12 bases unmatched. The CDR3 has 13 residues. The germline gives CDR1 MNHEY, CDR2 SVGAGI. The CDR3 loop reads CASKFGGAGGAFF. The CDR3 DNA sequence: TGTGCCAGCAAGTTTGGGGGCGCAGGGGGAGCTTTCTTT.

V gene TRBV6-5 combines with J gene TRBJ2-1; 11 nucleotides align to TRBD1. Germline assignment: CDR1 MNHEY and CDR2 SVGAGI. Germline trimming cut 7 bases from V and 5 bases from J; bases unmatched to any gene: 4. The CDR3 is 14 residues long. The CDR3 loop reads CASIRTGGNNEQFF. CDR3 DNA: TGTGCCAGCATCAGGACAGGGGGCAACAATGAGCAGTTCTTC.

The V call is TRBV27, the J call TRBJ1-4; possibly TRBD1 for D (5 bases). Germline CDR1 reads MNHEY; CDR2 reads SMNVEV (reference sequence). Trimming left V 6 bases short and J 6 bases short, with 11 bases between. The CDR3 spans 13 residues. The CDR3 region is CASSSDTDEKLFF. The DNA for the CDR3 is TGTGCCAGCAGCTCGGACACGGATGAAAAACTGTTTTTT.

For the CDR3, the DNA is TGTGCCAGCAGCCTCTGGACAGGCAATCAGCCCCAGCATTTT. Amino acid sequence: CASSLWTGNQPQHF. The J gene is TRBJ1-5, the V gene TRBV7-8, with TRBD1 as a possible D gene (6 bases). Germline-derived CDR1 and CDR2 are SGHVS and FQNEAQ. The CDR3 runs 14 residues. The V end lost 5 bases, the J end lost 2 bases, and 10 bases lay between the germline ends.

The rearrangement links TRBV7-2 to TRBJ1-4; 7 bases fit TRBD1. V shed 1 base and J 6 bases; nucleotides not matched to a gene: 5. This CDR3 comprises 15 residues. Germline CDR1 and CDR2: SGHTA and FQGNSA. CDR3 amino acids: CASSLGFRGDEKLFF. The CDR3, as DNA: TGTGCCAGCAGCTTAGGATTCAGGGGGGATGAAAAACTGTTTTTT. Based on the CDR3 plus reference TRBV7-2 and TRBJ1-4, the full variable domain is GAGVSQSPSNKVTEKGKDVELRCDPISGHTALYWYRQSLGQGLEFLIYFQGNSAPDKSGLPSDRFSAERTGGSVSTLTIQRTQQEDSAVYLCASSLGFRGDEKLFFGSGTQLSVL.

This clone has just one count. The chain links TRBV6-5 to TRBJ1-1; D gene ambiguous. V lost 2 bases to trimming and J lost 11 bases, with 21 bases between them. The CDR3 totals 15 residues. From germline, CDR1 is MNHEY and CDR2 SVGAGI. CDR3 loop: CASSYQVRITNPAFF. Here the CDR3 DNA reads TGTGCCAGCAGTTACCAAGTCAGGATAACGAATCCTGCTTTCTTT.

The chain carries TRBV18 and TRBJ2-1; 11 positions agree with TRBD2. This CDR3 region has 15 residues. CDR1 and CDR2 (germline): KGHSH, LQKENI. J gave up 4 bases and V 6 bases, and 5 bases lay outside the gene matches. The CDR3 region is CASSTSGEGYNEQFF. DNA for the CDR3: TGTGCCAGCTCGACTAGCGGGGAAGGATACAATGAGCAGTTCTTC. The full variable domain, with the rest looked up from reference TRBV18 and TRBJ2-1, is NAGVMQNPRHLVRRRGQEARLRCSPMKGHSHVYWYRQLPEEGLKFMVYLQKENIIDESGMPKERFSAEFPKEGPSILRIQQVVRGDSAAYFCASSTSGEGYNEQFFGPGTRLTVL.

This clone occurred once. The J gene is TRBJ2-2, the V gene TRBV5-4; 11 bases line up with TRBD2. CDR1 is SGHNT, CDR2 YYREEE, per germline (reference sequence). The CDR3 has 15 residues. After removal of 3 bases from V and 5 bases from J, the junction contained 3 bases not matched to a gene. The CDR3 loop reads CASSWGTSGTGELFF. CDR3 DNA sequence: TGTGCCAGCAGCTGGGGGACTAGCGGAACCGGGGAGCTGTTTTTT.

The chain uses TRBV19 and TRBJ1-3, with D unclear. V lost 7 bases and J lost 2, with 12 bases in between. CDR1 is LNHDA, CDR2 SQIVND, per germline (reference sequence). The CDR3 totals 14 residues. CDR3 DNA: TGTGCCAGTAAGGTTGGGCAGACTGGAAACACCATATATTTT. Encoded protein: CASKVGQTGNTIYF.

This clone was seen a handful of times. This chain uses TRBV5-1 with TRBJ2-2; D remains ambiguous. This CDR3 contains 15 residues. Germline CDR1 is SGHRS and CDR2 is YFSETQ. Between the trimmed V and J ends, which lost 1 base and 0 bases, there was a span of 7 bases. The DNA of the CDR3 is TGCGCCAGCAGCTTGTTGGGCGCGAACACCGGGGAGCTGTTTTTT. As protein: CASSLLGANTGELFF.

The CDR3 region has the DNA TGTGCCAGCAGCCGGAGAGGGAAGGGCTCACCCCTCCACTTT. Amino acids: CASSRRGKGSPLHF. The chain couples TRBV5-4 to TRBJ1-6; no firm D call. The V gene's germline CDR1 is SGHNT and CDR2 YYREEE (reference sequence). V lost 4 bases to trimming and J lost 10 bases, with 15 bases between them. This CDR3 is 14 amino acids long.